The clone carrying this T cell receptor beta chain was counted between two and nine times. Its antigen is undetermined. Some clones are missing from TCRdb's copy, which holds only in-frame ones; the method was immunoSEQ multiplex PCR. The sample consists of about 97,000 clones, over 75% of them appearing once. Trimming removed 4 bases at V and 5 bases at J, with 15 bases between. Germline CDR1 and CDR2: SGDLS and YYNGEE. The CDR3 runs to 14 residues. The sample belongs to a study of T cell responses to AZD1222 COVID-19 vaccine. Study-wide findings and caveats: Spike-specific TCR breadth rose after two AZD1222 doses, and depth rose as well.

The rearrangement uses TRBV9 and TRBJ2-5; no reliable D call. Source: peripheral blood, taken on day 0 of AZD1222 vaccination. The receptor was derived from an adult in good health. For the CDR3, the DNA is TGTGCCAGCAGCCCCCGTCTTGTTGCGGAGACCCAGTACTTC. It is translated as CASSPRLVAETQYF.